The 17 T cell receptor beta chains reported below all come from one sample, sequenced in a study of graft-versus-host responses after intestinal transplantation. Profiling relied on immunoSEQ multiplex PCR, and the TCRdb table lists in-frame clones only, not all of them. This table holds over 40,000 clones, 70% to 85% found once. No cognate antigen is known for these TCRs. The starting material was unstimulated CD4+ T cells sorted from spleen or lymph node cells, obtained before transplant. The source of these receptors is a human donor who was the organ donor for an intestinal transplant.

The V call is TRBV5-1, the J call TRBJ2-7, with TRBD2 matching over 8 bases. Germline CDR1 reads SGHRS; CDR2 reads YFSETQ. CDR3 length: 17 residues. J was trimmed by 0 bases and V by 4 bases; bases with no gene match: 12. CDR3 bases: TGCGCCAGCAGCCCCAGCCCCTTAGCGGGGTCCTCCTACGAGCAGTACTTC. Translating gives CASSPSPLAGSSYEQYF.

V gene TRBV5-1 combines with J gene TRBJ2-7; TRBD2 matches at 7 bases. The CDR3 runs 14 residues. CDR1 is SGHRS, CDR2 YFSETQ, per germline. J was trimmed by 1 base and V by 4 bases; bases with no gene match: 5. CDR3 DNA sequence: TGCGCCAGCAGCCGGACTAGGGGTTCCTACGAGCAGTACTTC. Its translation is CASSRTRGSYEQYF.

In its sample, this clone was seen once. As DNA, the CDR3 is TGTGCCAGCAGCTTGGATCAGGACTCACCCCTCCACTTT. It codes for CASSLDQDSPLHF. This rearrangement joins TRBV5-4 to TRBJ1-6; no clear D. This CDR3 comprises 13 residues. The germline gives CDR1 SGHNT, CDR2 YYREEE (reference sequence). The V end lost 0 bases, the J end lost 10 bases, and 8 bases lay between the germline ends.

The chain recombines TRBV5-1 with TRBJ2-3, with TRBD2 as a possible D gene (5 bases). The ends were cut back, 4 bases at V and 7 bases at J, with 16 bases in the middle. The CDR3 has 14 amino acids. Looked up from germline, CDR1 is SGHRS and CDR2 is YFSETQ. The CDR3 sequence is CASSAQTNTYTQYF. The DNA of the CDR3 is TGCGCCAGCAGCGCCCAGACTAACACCTATACGCAGTATTTT.

The CDR3 DNA is TGTGCCAGCAGTTACCCACCTCCTCAGGGTGAAAAACTGTTTTTT. Protein sequence: CASSYPPPQGEKLFF. The gene calls are TRBV6-5 and TRBJ1-4, with D perhaps matching TRBD1 (5 bases). CDR1 and CDR2 from the germline V gene are MNHEY and SVGAGI. Deletions cut 2 bases from V and 7 bases from J, with 14 bases between. CDR3 length equals 15 residues.

The gene calls are TRBV2 and TRBJ2-1; D possibly matches TRBD1 or TRBD2 (5 bases each). Germline CDR1 reads SNHLY; CDR2 reads FYNNEI. V was trimmed by 3 bases and J by 7 bases, leaving 13 bases between them. This CDR3 has 14 amino acids. The CDR3 is CASSEGWGGNEQFF. The DNA for the CDR3 is TGTGCCAGCAGTGAGGGTTGGGGCGGGAATGAGCAGTTCTTC.

The V and J genes are TRBV9 and TRBJ2-3; D is undetermined. Trimming removed 3 bases at V and 1 base at J, with 18 bases between. CDR3 size: 17 residues. CDR1 and CDR2 (germline): SGDLS, YYNGEE. The CDR3 coding sequence is TGTGCCAGCAGCGGCCTAACCCCTGGGGTACGCACAGATACGCAGTATTTT. It encodes CASSGLTPGVRTDTQYF. The variable domain in full, completed from reference TRBV9 and TRBJ2-3, reads DSGVTQTPKHLITATGQRVTLRCSPRSGDLSVYWYQQSLDQGLQFLIQYYNGEERAKGNILERFSAQQFPDLHSELNLSSLELGDSALYFCASSGLTPGVRTDTQYFGPGTRLTVL.

This clone has just a few counts. The chain joins TRBV5-4 to TRBJ1-2; 7 bases map to TRBD1. V lost 1 base to trimming and J lost 4 bases; unmatched junction nucleotides: 4. Germline lookup yields CDR1 SGHNT and CDR2 YYREEE (reference sequence). The CDR3 contains 14 residues. CDR3 loop: CASSLSRGGYGYTF. In DNA form, the CDR3 reads TGTGCCAGCAGCTTGTCCAGGGGGGGCTATGGCTACACCTTC.

This clone was recorded only once. The rearrangement joins TRBV5-1 to TRBJ2-7; D call uncertain. This CDR3 contains 14 residues. Between the trimmed V and J ends, which lost 5 bases and 1 base, there was a span of 13 bases. Germline CDR1 reads SGHRS; CDR2 reads YFSETQ. In nucleotides, the CDR3 is TGCGCCAGCAGTTTCTTAGGAGCATCCTACGAGCAGTACTTC. Its translation is CASSFLGASYEQYF.

The chain recombines TRBV10-2 with TRBJ2-2, with 8 bases identical to TRBD2. CDR1 WSHSY and CDR2 SAAADI come from the germline V gene. With V trimmed by 8 bases and J by 3 bases, 11 bases remained unmatched. This CDR3 region has 16 residues. Here the CDR3 reads CASWKASGGHTGELFF. CDR3 DNA: TGCGCCAGCTGGAAAGCAAGCGGGGGCCACACCGGGGAGCTGTTTTTT.

This chain uses TRBV7-2 with TRBJ2-3; the D gene is possibly TRBD2 (6 bases). Trimming removed 3 bases from V and 3 bases from J, with 16 bases in between. Looked up from germline, CDR1 is SGHTA and CDR2 is FQGNSA. The CDR3 consists of 16 residues. The CDR3 sequence: CASSLRSGGRTDTQYF. CDR3 bases: TGTGCCAGCAGCTTGCGTAGTGGGGGGAGGACAGATACGCAGTATTTT. The full variable domain, completed using reference TRBV7-2 and TRBJ2-3, is GAGVSQSPSNKVTEKGKDVELRCDPISGHTALYWYRQSLGQGLEFLIYFQGNSAPDKSGLPSDRFSAERTGGSVSTLTIQRTQQEDSAVYLCASSLRSGGRTDTQYFGPGTRLTVL.

CDR3 residues: CASSDSRVTSGTGELFF. DNA of the CDR3: TGTGCCAGCAGTGACTCGAGGGTGACTAGCGGCACCGGGGAGCTGTTTTTT. The gene calls are TRBV6-4 and TRBJ2-2, with 9 bases aligning to TRBD2. The CDR3 has 17 amino acids. Germline CDR1 reads MRHNA; CDR2 reads SNTAGT. Unmatched junction bases numbered 6, after V lost 0 bases and J lost 4 bases.

The chain is built from TRBV29-1 and TRBJ1-4, with 7 bases matching TRBD1. Germline V gives CDR1 SQVTM, CDR2 ANQGSEA. The CDR3 length is 14 residues. V lost 6 bases and J lost 7; bases outside the gene matches: 11. The CDR3 DNA is TGCAGCGTCCAGGGGGGGCCCAGTGGTGAAAAACTGTTTTTT. This sequence encodes CSVQGGPSGEKLFF.

The chain employs TRBV7-9 and TRBJ1-1; perhaps TRBD1 as D (6 bases). The V end was cut by 1 base, the J end by 0 bases, with 18 bases between. CDR3 size: 18 residues. Germline loops: CDR1 SEHNR, CDR2 FQNEAQ (reference sequence). As DNA, the CDR3 is TGTGCCAGCAGCTTAGACTTTTACAGGGAAGGAGTGAACACTGAAGCTTTCTTT. Protein: CASSLDFYREGVNTEAFF.

The V gene is TRBV4-1, the J gene TRBJ2-3; D unresolved. Per germline, CDR1 MGHRA and CDR2 YSYEKL. The CDR3 is 13 residues long. V dropped 0 bases and J dropped 14 bases, with 15 bases sitting between them. The CDR3 protein is CASSQERGLWSYF. The DNA of the CDR3 is TGCGCCAGCAGCCAAGAGCGTGGGTTGTGGTCGTATTTT.

This clone was found a few times. The V and J genes are TRBV6-9 and TRBJ1-3, with 7 bases fitting TRBD1. The germline gives CDR1 MNHGY, CDR2 SVAAGI. The CDR3 length is 13 residues. The ends lost 6 bases at V and 3 bases at J; junction bases unmatched: 2. Here the CDR3 reads CASSRQGGNTIYF. The DNA of the CDR3 is TGTGCCAGCAGCCGACAGGGTGGAAACACCATATATTTT.

This chain joins TRBV5-4 and TRBJ2-1; either TRBD1 or TRBD2 may fit D (5 bases each). Trimming took 4 bases from V and 8 from J, leaving 16 bases between them. The germline CDR1 and CDR2 sequences are SGHNT and YYREEE (reference sequence). The CDR3 covers 14 residues. The CDR3 is CASSPIGEYYEQFF. DNA for the CDR3: TGTGCCAGCAGCCCAATAGGGGAGTACTATGAGCAGTTCTTC.